These 28 T cell receptor beta chains came from one sample sequenced in a study of blood T cells in healthy people across ages. The use of a sample-barcoded 5' primer and a J-beta primer mix characterized a second PCR of about 7 to 12 cycles. TCRdb recomputed calls from the 5' RACE reads with MiXCR, one row per CDR3 protein. The repertoire holds roughly 730,000 distinct CDR3 sequences, with around 50% as singletons. Input material: blood. These TCRs come from a middle-aged man in good health.

The V and J genes are TRBV7-9 and TRBJ2-7; TRBD2 matches 8 bases. The V segment lost 3 bases and the J segment 4 bases; nucleotides outside the gene matches: 5. CDR1 is SEHNR, CDR2 FQNEAQ, per germline (reference sequence). The CDR3 has 14 residues. Here the CDR3 reads CASSLAGGEYEQYF. DNA for the CDR3: TGTGCCAGCAGCTTGGCGGGAGGAGAATACGAGCAGTACTTC.

This clonotype has a handful of counts. For the CDR3, the DNA is TGTGCCAGCAGTTTGGGACAGCAGAAGACCCAGTACTTC. It encodes CASSLGQQKTQYF. The chain carries TRBV12-3 or TRBV12-4 and TRBJ2-5; 7 bases match TRBD1. The CDR3 sequence is 13 residues long. Trimming removed 3 bases from V and 6 bases from J; junction bases left unmatched: 4.

The V call is TRBV20-1, the J call TRBJ2-7, with 14 nucleotides matching TRBD2. The end of the DNA fits TRBJ2-5 better, so the J call may be wrong. Germline V CDR1 and CDR2: DFQATT, SNEGSKA (reference sequence). CDR3 length equals 15 residues. The CDR3 region is CSAPWTSGGTQTQYF. As DNA, the CDR3 is TGCAGTGCTCCCTGGACTAGCGGGGGGACGCAGACCCAGTACTTC.

The chain has TRBV12-3 or TRBV12-4 and TRBJ2-1, with 8 bases that match TRBD2. The CDR3 has 15 residues. Germline trimming cut 6 bases from V and 9 bases from J; bases unmatched to any gene: 13. The CDR3 region has the DNA TGTGCCAGCAGGACGGGGGGGACGGGGAGCGGTGAGCAGTTCTTC. Encoded protein: CASRTGGTGSGEQFF.

This rearrangement joins TRBV5-1 to TRBJ2-3; D is unclear. CDR3 length equals 14 residues. Germline V gene sequence: CDR1 SGHRS, CDR2 YFSETQ. The V and J ends lost 0 bases and 2 bases respectively, with 7 bases between them. CDR3 nucleotide sequence: TGCGCCAGCAGCTTGGATGCCACCACAGATACGCAGTATTTT. Amino acids: CASSLDATTDTQYF.

Remarks on this clonotype: A much larger clone differs from this one at a single base, so this may be a read error. The chain uses TRBV12-3 or TRBV12-4 and TRBJ2-3; D gene ambiguous. The CDR3 has 12 amino acids. The CDR3 spells CASRLAADTQYF. In nucleotides, the CDR3 is TGTGCCAGCAGATTAGCAGCAGATACGCAGTATTTT.

This clonotype was seen only a few times. V is TRBV6-5 and J is TRBJ1-2; D may be TRBD1 (6 bases). The CDR3 sequence is 12 residues long. Trimming pared 6 bases from V and 8 bases from J, leaving 13 bases between. Germline CDR1 and CDR2: MNHEY and SVGAGI. CDR3 sequence: CASRQGDKGYTF. The CDR3 DNA is TGTGCCAGCAGACAGGGAGATAAGGGCTACACCTTC.

The chain combines TRBV25-1 with TRBJ1-2; 7 bases are a match to TRBD1. V was pared by 6 bases and J by 5 bases, with 9 bases of the junction left unmatched. Germline CDR1 MGHDK, CDR2 SYGVNS. CDR3 length: 14 amino acids. The CDR3 DNA follows: TGTGCCAGCAGCGGATCCGACAGGGTTTATGGCTACACCTTC. It encodes CASSGSDRVYGYTF.

The CDR3 nucleotides read TGTGCCAGCAGCCCCCGAGCGGGGGGGCAGTACTTC. This gives the protein CASSPRAGGQYF. The gene calls are TRBV3-1 and TRBJ2-5, with 10 bases identical to TRBD2. Germline assignment: CDR1 LGHDT and CDR2 YNNKEL (reference sequence). Unmatched junction bases numbered 4, after V lost 4 bases and J lost 11 bases. This CDR3 region has 12 residues.

CDR3 region: CASSFGTPEEQYF. The CDR3 DNA follows: TGTGCCAGCAGTTTCGGGACTCCTGAAGAGCAGTACTTC. The rearrangement joins TRBV6-2 or TRBV6-3 to TRBJ2-7, with D tentatively TRBD2 (6 bases). The CDR3 has 13 residues. V was pared by 4 bases and J by 7 bases, with 14 bases between. Germline CDR1 MNHEY, CDR2 SVGEGT.

The chain employs TRBV11-2 and TRBJ2-5; TRBD2 matches at 10 bases. The CDR3 extends over 15 amino acids. J lost 6 bases, V lost 1 base, and 5 bases had no gene match. Looked up from germline, CDR1 is SGHAT and CDR2 is FQNNGV. CDR3 sequence: CASSLGASGGQTQYF. In DNA, the CDR3 is TGTGCCAGCAGCTTAGGGGCTAGCGGGGGACAGACCCAGTACTTC.

The V gene is TRBV7-9, the J gene TRBJ1-6, with 9 bases lining up with TRBD1. Germline lookup yields CDR1 SEHNR and CDR2 FQNEAQ (reference sequence). The CDR3 contains 18 residues. After removal of 2 bases from V and 3 bases from J, the junction contained 8 bases not matched to a gene. The CDR3 nucleotides are TGTGCCAGCAGCTTAATGGGACAGGGACTTATCTATAATTCACCCCTCCACTTT. Its translation is CASSLMGQGLIYNSPLHF. The full variable domain, rest sourced from reference TRBV7-9 and TRBJ1-6, is DTGVSQNPRHKITKRGQNVTFRCDPISEHNRLYWYRQTLGQGPEFLTYFQNEAQLEKSRLLSDRFSAERPKGSFSTLEIQRTEQGDSAMYLCASSLMGQGLIYNSPLHFGNGTRLTVT.

The CDR3 coding sequence is TGTGCCACCGGGACAGGGGGGAGCGGCATTCAGTACTTC. It yields the protein CATGTGGSGIQYF. The rearrangement joins TRBV9 to TRBJ2-4; 11 nucleotides agree with TRBD1. J was trimmed by 9 bases and V by 9 bases; bases with no gene match: 8. Germline values: CDR1 SGDLS, CDR2 YYNGEE. The CDR3 runs to 13 residues.

This clonotype was observed a handful of times. J is TRBJ1-2 and V is TRBV5-6, with D unclear. Germline CDR1 reads SGHDT; CDR2 reads YYEEEE. The CDR3 runs to 13 residues. The ends were cut back, 3 bases at V and 9 bases at J, with 15 bases in the middle. The CDR3 is CASSSGAQHRYTF. CDR3 nucleotide sequence: TGTGCCAGCAGCTCAGGAGCACAGCATCGCTACACCTTC.

The chain uses TRBV20-1 and TRBJ1-4; D is possibly TRBD1 (6 bases). Trimming took off 7 bases at V and 5 bases at J, with 14 bases between the two ends. There are 13 residues in the CDR3. Germline V gene lookup returns CDR1 DFQATT and CDR2 SNEGSKA (reference sequence). The CDR3 DNA follows: TGCAGTGTCGAACAGGGTGCGAATGAAAAACTGTTTTTT. This codes for CSVEQGANEKLFF.

This clonotype was recorded only once. One end of the junction fails to match germline, which may point to a read error. The chain employs TRBV14 and TRBJ2-7, with no clear D. The CDR3 extends over 16 amino acids. Per germline, CDR1 SGHDN and CDR2 FVKESK. The CDR3 DNA is TGTGCCAGCAGCCCTACTCGTGAACTTTGGGCTTACGAGCAGTACTTT. It codes for CASSPTRELWAYEQYF.

J is TRBJ1-1 and V is TRBV7-2, with a tentative D call TRBD1 (5 bases). Germline V lookup: CDR1 SGHTA, CDR2 FQGNSA. The length of the CDR3 is 14 residues. V lost 5 bases, J lost 2 bases, and 12 bases lay in between. CDR3 nucleotide sequence: TGTGCCAGCAGCGTGGGACGGGAAAACACTGAAGCTTTCTTT. This sequence encodes CASSVGRENTEAFF. Variable domain in full (rest from reference TRBV7-2 and TRBJ1-1): GAGVSQSPSNKVTEKGKDVELRCDPISGHTALYWYRQSLGQGLEFLIYFQGNSAPDKSGLPSDRFSAERTGGSVSTLTIQRTQQEDSAVYLCASSVGRENTEAFFGQGTRLTVV.

This chain joins TRBV20-1 and TRBJ2-2, with 12 nucleotides matching TRBD2. Looked up from germline, CDR1 is DFQATT and CDR2 is SNEGSKA (reference sequence). V shed 1 base, J shed 1 base, and the junction held 16 bases outside the gene matches. This CDR3 comprises 21 residues. The CDR3 nucleotides read TGCAGTGCTAGAGCTCCACGACTAGCGGGAGACTCAATGGGGAACACCGGGGAGCTGTTTTTT. This gives the protein CSARAPRLAGDSMGNTGELFF.

Turning to this clonotype: The junction shows a germline mismatch at one end, possibly a read error. The CDR3 DNA is TGCAGTGCTAGAGATCTAGCGACAGATGGCTACACCTTT. Its translation: CSARDLATDGYTF. V is TRBV20-1 and J is TRBJ1-2; perhaps TRBD1 as D (5 bases). Germline V lookup: CDR1 DFQATT, CDR2 SNEGSKA (reference sequence). The CDR3 contains 13 residues.

The J gene is TRBJ1-2, the V gene TRBV10-2; D might be TRBD1 (6 bases). CDR1 is WSHSY, CDR2 SAAADI, per germline. V lost 8 bases and J 6 bases, leaving 16 bases between the germline ends. The CDR3 is 13 residues long. CDR3 coding DNA: TGCGCCAGCCGAGAGAGGAACAGGGATGGCTACACCTTC. It specifies CASRERNRDGYTF.

The chain employs TRBV29-1 and TRBJ2-7; the D is unclear. The DNA end favors TRBJ2-5, so the J call may be wrong. Germline loops: CDR1 SQVTM, CDR2 ANQGSEA. The CDR3 has 12 amino acids. DNA for the CDR3: TGCAGCGTTTACCGGTCATCGGAGACCCAGTACTTC. This translates into CSVYRSSETQYF.

The chain uses TRBV7-6 and TRBJ2-7, with 8 bases identical to TRBD1. Germline trimming cut 5 bases from V and 7 bases from J; bases unmatched to any gene: 19. CDR3 length: 17 amino acids. Germline V gives CDR1 SGHVS, CDR2 FNYEAQ. The CDR3 region is CASSMENWDRSYNEQYF. The CDR3 nucleotides are TGTGCCAGCAGCATGGAAAACTGGGACAGGTCCTACAATGAGCAGTACTTC. The entire variable domain, with the rest obtained from reference TRBV7-6 and TRBJ2-7, is as follows: GAGVSQSPRYKVTKRGQDVALRCDPISGHVSLYWYRQALGQGPEFLTYFNYEAQQDKSGLPNDRFSAERPEGSISTLTIQRTEQRDSAMYRCASSMENWDRSYNEQYFGPGTRLTVT.

The chain employs TRBV3-1 and TRBJ2-5; 13 bases are a match to TRBD2. Germline CDR1 reads LGHDT; CDR2 reads YNNKEL (reference sequence). Trimming cost V 3 bases and J 4 bases; bases outside gene matches: 5. This CDR3 is 16 amino acids long. Here the CDR3 DNA reads TGTGCCAGCAGCCACCCCAGACTAGCGGGGGGAGAGACCCAGTACTTC. It codes for CASSHPRLAGGETQYF.

V is TRBV11-3 and J is TRBJ2-5, with TRBD2 matching 8 bases. J was trimmed by 3 bases and V by 5 bases; bases with no gene match: 14. Germline CDR1 reads SGHNT; CDR2 reads YENEEA. This CDR3 is 17 amino acids long. CDR3 amino acids: CASSHSRPYSGKETQYF. The CDR3 nucleotides are TGTGCCAGCAGCCACTCTCGACCCTATAGCGGGAAAGAGACCCAGTACTTC.

This chain connects TRBV28 to TRBJ1-1; weak D call: TRBD1 (5 bases). V gave up 10 bases and J gave up 0 bases, with 12 bases separating them. This CDR3 contains 13 residues. CDR1 is MDHEN, CDR2 SYDVKM, per germline. CDR3 sequence: CAISGTLNTEAFF. The CDR3 DNA sequence: TGTGCCATCTCGGGGACGCTGAACACTGAAGCTTTCTTT.

V and J are TRBV3-1 and TRBJ2-7, with D perhaps TRBD1 or TRBD2 (6 bases each). The assigned J gene may be wrong: the sequence end matches TRBJ2-5 better. Germline loops: CDR1 LGHDT, CDR2 YNNKEL (reference sequence). The CDR3 consists of 15 residues. The DNA for the CDR3 is TGTGCCAGCAGCCAAGACGCCGGGGGCGGGGAGACCCAGTACTTC. It encodes CASSQDAGGGETQYF.

This clonotype was detected once. This chain connects TRBV7-6 to TRBJ2-3, with 10 bases identical to TRBD1. CDR1 and CDR2 (germline): SGHVS, FNYEAQ. The V and J ends lost 11 bases and 4 bases, in that order; junction bases with no gene match: 9. The CDR3 covers 14 residues. This CDR3 reads CAGSGTGDSDTQYF. Written as DNA, the CDR3 is TGTGCCGGAAGCGGGACAGGGGATTCAGATACGCAGTATTTT.

V usage is TRBV20-1 and J usage is TRBJ2-7, with TRBD2 matching over 7 bases. Germline V lookup: CDR1 DFQATT, CDR2 SNEGSKA (reference sequence). The CDR3 runs to 13 residues. The V gene end was trimmed by 5 bases and the J gene end by 5 bases; junction bases not matched to a gene: 9. CDR3 sequence reads: CSAGRGMEDEQYF. The CDR3 DNA sequence: TGCAGTGCTGGGAGGGGTATGGAGGACGAGCAGTACTTC.